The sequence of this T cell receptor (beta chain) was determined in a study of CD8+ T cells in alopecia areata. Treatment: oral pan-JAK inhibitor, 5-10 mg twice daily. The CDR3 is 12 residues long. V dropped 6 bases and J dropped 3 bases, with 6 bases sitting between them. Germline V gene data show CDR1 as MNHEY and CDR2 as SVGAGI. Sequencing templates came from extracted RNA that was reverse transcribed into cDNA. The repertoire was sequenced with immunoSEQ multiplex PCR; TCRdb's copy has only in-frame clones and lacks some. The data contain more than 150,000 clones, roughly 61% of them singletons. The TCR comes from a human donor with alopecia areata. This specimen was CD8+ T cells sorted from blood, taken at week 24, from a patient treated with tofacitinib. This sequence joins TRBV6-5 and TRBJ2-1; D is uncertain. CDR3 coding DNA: TGTGCCAGCAGGGACGACTACAATGAGCAGTTCTTC. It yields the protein CASRDDYNEQFF.